This TCR beta chain came from a study of blood T cell repertoires in COVID-19. Study context: The United States, Italy and Spain provided the acute and convalescent COVID-19 samples. Nucleic acid was either cDNA or gDNA, and it came from T cells, B-cell-depleted T cells, or PBMCs.

The CDR3 is made up of 16 amino acids. V dropped 2 bases and J dropped 2 bases, with 15 bases sitting between them. Per germline, CDR1 SNHLY and CDR2 FYNNEI. Authors' data handling: Reference gene primers were amplified, and this amplification served to estimate nucleated cell counts. Repertoires were generated with immunoSEQ multiplex PCR, while TCRdb's copy carries only in-frame clones and drops some. V, J and clone size are those of that table, while D and trimming were read from the DNA. Of about 170,000 clones in the sample, about 87% were seen once. V gene TRBV2 combines with J gene TRBJ1-2; unclear D gene. The receptor was derived from a man aged 18 to 29 with active or convalescent COVID-19. Sequencing was carried out using peripheral blood. The CDR3 DNA reads TGTGCCAGCAGTGAAAACCGGGTAGGAGGGAACTATGGCTACACCTTC. Protein: CASSENRVGGNYGYTF.